This T cell receptor (beta chain) stems from a study of T cells in Graves' hyperthyroidism and ophthalmopathy. Patients showing uncontrolled infection, other autoimmune disease, pregnancy or lactation were ineligible. Looked up from germline, CDR1 is DFQATT and CDR2 is SNEGSKA (reference sequence). The trim removed 3 bases at V and 0 bases at J, leaving 10 bases unmatched. The CDR3 extends over 16 amino acids. What was amplified from RNA transcripts were TCR beta CDR3 regions. A first-round RT-PCR of the TCR CDR3 used the HTBI primer set. TCRdb reprocessed the multiplex PCR reads via MiXCR and lists one record per CDR3 protein. The profile shows a few hundred thousand distinct CDR3 sequences, about a sixth of them singletons.

The sequence came from a woman aged 40 to 50 with Graves' ophthalmopathy. Sequenced: blood. The chain couples TRBV20-1 to TRBJ2-5; 7 bases align to TRBD1. CDR3 sequence (DNA): TGCAGTGCTAGTGAGAGGGACAGCCTGTACCAAGAGACCCAGTACTTC. Translated: CSASERDSLYQETQYF.